These 25 T cell receptor beta chains were all obtained from the same sample, sequenced in a study of human T cells and chemical hapten exposure. One entry per CDR3 protein, called by TCRdb with MiXCR from the RACE reads. There are fewer than 70,000 distinct CDR3 sequences in the sample; about 7% occur only once, and 1.5% to 2% lies in the top ten. Time point reported: pre-sensitization, week 0. Treatment meaning: therapeutic diphenylcyclopropenone sensitization with weekly scalp DPC. The input for sequencing was whole blood, taken in connection with sensitization to the hapten diphenylcyclopropenone (DPC). All receptors derive from a woman under 40 with alopecia areata. Some clones in this sample may be carry-over from other donors' samples.

This clonotype was seen at least ten times. CDR3 loop: CASSQDIDWNTEAFF. The CDR3 bases are TGTGCCAGCAGCCAAGACATAGACTGGAACACTGAAGCTTTCTTT. V gene TRBV3-1 combines with J gene TRBJ1-1; D unclear. Trimming cost V 0 bases and J 1 base, with 9 bases left between them. The CDR3 spans 15 residues. Germline CDR1 and CDR2: LGHDT and YNNKEL (reference sequence).

This chain links TRBV29-1 with TRBJ1-1; 7 bases match TRBD1. Germline trimming cut 8 bases from V and 6 bases from J; bases unmatched to any gene: 9. This CDR3 is 12 amino acids long. The germline V gene has CDR1 SQVTM and CDR2 ANQGSEA. CDR3 nucleotide sequence: TGCAGCCACAGATCAGGGGGGCCTGAAGCTTTCTTT. Protein: CSHRSGGPEAFF. Full variable domain (outside the CDR3, taken from reference TRBV29-1 and TRBJ1-1): SAVISQKPSRDICQRGTSLTIQCQVDSQVTMMFWYRQQPGQSLTLIATANQGSEATYESGFVIDKFPISRPNLTFSTLTVSNMSPEDSSIYLCSHRSGGPEAFFGQGTRLTVV.

This clonotype was observed at least ten times. CDR3 residues: CASSLGAQGAYNEQFF. CDR3 in DNA: TGTGCCAGCAGTTTAGGGGCACAGGGCGCCTACAATGAGCAGTTCTTC. The rearrangement joins TRBV6-6 to TRBJ2-1, with D maybe TRBD1 (6 bases). The ends were cut back, 4 bases at V and 2 bases at J, with 15 bases in the middle. Germline loops: CDR1 MNHNY, CDR2 SVGAGI (reference sequence). CDR3 length: 16 amino acids.

The rearrangement uses TRBV5-4 and TRBJ1-2; 9 bases align to TRBD1. With V trimmed by 5 bases and J by 4 bases, 12 bases remained unmatched. The CDR3 runs 16 residues. Germline-derived CDR1 and CDR2 are SGHNT and YYREEE (reference sequence). The CDR3 sequence: CASSLPSRDRVYGYTF. CDR3 coding DNA: TGTGCCAGCAGTCTGCCAAGCCGGGACAGGGTCTATGGCTACACCTTC.

The V call is TRBV6-6, the J call TRBJ1-1; TRBD1 might be the D (5 bases). V was cut by 5 bases and J by 4 bases, with 14 bases left in between. This CDR3 comprises 14 residues. Germline-derived CDR1 and CDR2 are MNHNY and SVGAGI (reference sequence). The CDR3 DNA follows: TGTGCCAGCAGTACGGGACTGGGTTTCACTGAAGCTTTCTTT. Encoded protein: CASSTGLGFTEAFF.

Many counts were recorded for this clonotype. The gene calls are TRBV11-1 and TRBJ1-1, with 7 bases aligning to TRBD1. V dropped 6 bases and J dropped 6; count of bases not matched to a gene: 13. This CDR3 has 15 amino acids. Germline V gene sequence: CDR1 SGHAT, CDR2 FQDESV (reference sequence). The CDR3 DNA is TGTGCCAGCAGGATGACAGGGAACTCTATGCCTGAAGCTTTCTTT. Encoded protein: CASRMTGNSMPEAFF.

This clonotype showed up many times. The chain joins TRBV12-3 or TRBV12-4 to TRBJ1-5; 7 bases map to TRBD1. CDR3 size: 13 residues. V was clipped by 7 bases and J by 7 bases; unmatched bases: 7. The CDR3 loop reads CASNRQGSQPQHF. For the CDR3, the DNA is TGTGCCAGCAATCGACAGGGTAGCCAGCCCCAGCATTTT.

This clonotype was seen at least ten times. V usage is TRBV30 and J usage is TRBJ1-5; the D is unclear. Germline values: CDR1 GTSNPN, CDR2 SVGIG (reference sequence). V was pared by 0 bases and J by 5 bases, with 8 bases between. The CDR3 sequence is 13 residues long. This CDR3 reads CAWSVGFDQPQHF. CDR3 DNA sequence: TGTGCCTGGAGTGTCGGTTTTGATCAGCCCCAGCATTTT.

This clonotype turned up a few times. V usage is TRBV7-9 and J usage is TRBJ1-6; TRBD1 aligns across 8 bases. With 5 bases clipped from V and 7 bases from J, the junction kept 4 bases outside the gene matches. Germline V lookup: CDR1 SEHNR, CDR2 FQNEAQ (reference sequence). There are 14 residues in the CDR3. The chain's CDR3 is CASSRQGTNSPLHF. CDR3 DNA: TGTGCCAGCAGCCGACAGGGGACCAATTCACCCCTCCACTTT. The entire variable domain, with the rest obtained from reference TRBV7-9 and TRBJ1-6, is as follows: DTGVSQNPRHKITKRGQNVTFRCDPISEHNRLYWYRQTLGQGPEFLTYFQNEAQLEKSRLLSDRFSAERPKGSFSTLEIQRTEQGDSAMYLCASSRQGTNSPLHFGNGTRLTVT.

This clonotype was recorded many times. This CDR3 reads CASSQVLHPDTQYF. The CDR3 nucleotides read TGTGCCAGCAGCCAAGTACTCCACCCAGATACGCAGTATTTT. This chain uses TRBV4-2 with TRBJ2-3; D call uncertain. The CDR3 covers 14 residues. The germline V and J ends were trimmed by 1 base and 4 bases, with 9 bases remaining between them. Germline loops: CDR1 LGHNA, CDR2 YNFKEQ.

The CDR3 region has the DNA TGTGCCAGTAGCGCGCCCTCCTACGAGCAGTACTTC. The encoded protein is CASSAPSYEQYF. This chain connects TRBV19 to TRBJ2-7; unclear D gene. The CDR3 runs 12 residues. Germline V lookup: CDR1 LNHDA, CDR2 SQIVND (reference sequence). Trimming took 6 bases from V and 0 from J, leaving 6 bases between them.

A few counts support this clonotype. The V and J genes are TRBV18 and TRBJ2-1; maybe TRBD2 (7 bases). Germline V gene lookup returns CDR1 KGHSH and CDR2 LQKENI. There are 15 residues in the CDR3. The V gene lost 1 base and the J gene lost 5 bases, with 12 bases spanning the gap. The CDR3 nucleotides are TGTGCCAGCTCACCACTCGGGGGGCTTAACAATGAGCAGTTCTTC. It specifies CASSPLGGLNNEQFF.

CDR3 sequence reads: CASSPRLQIATNEKLFF. The CDR3 DNA reads as TGTGCCAGCAGCCCCAGACTCCAGATAGCAACTAATGAAAAACTGTTTTTT. The rearrangement links TRBV6-5 to TRBJ1-4; no reliable D call. The V and J ends lost 6 bases and 0 bases respectively, with 17 bases between them. Germline assignment: CDR1 MNHEY and CDR2 SVGAGI. The CDR3 length is 17 residues.

The chain joins TRBV3-1 to TRBJ1-5; D perhaps matches TRBD1 (6 bases). This CDR3 comprises 14 residues. With 8 bases removed from V and 7 bases from J, the gap between germline ends came to 18 bases. Looked up from germline, CDR1 is LGHDT and CDR2 is YNNKEL (reference sequence). This CDR3 reads CASAQGRGRQPQHF. The CDR3, as DNA: TGTGCCAGCGCGCAGGGCAGGGGTCGACAGCCCCAGCATTTT.

This chain joins TRBV20-1 and TRBJ2-1; a weak D match, TRBD1 (5 bases). The CDR3 has 14 residues. Between the trimmed V and J ends, which lost 5 bases and 9 bases, there was a span of 20 bases. Germline assignment: CDR1 DFQATT and CDR2 SNEGSKA (reference sequence). The CDR3: CSASHPSAGREQFF. CDR3 DNA: TGCAGTGCTTCCCACCCTTCCGCAGGGCGTGAGCAGTTCTTC.

Concerning this clonotype itself: A much larger clone differs from this one at a single base, so this may be a read error. The chain recombines TRBV10-3 with TRBJ2-7; D not resolved. The V and J ends lost 5 bases and 7 bases respectively, with 15 bases between them. The CDR3 has 13 residues. Germline V CDR1 and CDR2: ENHRY, SYGVKD. The CDR3 bases are TGTGCCATCAGTCCCACCCAGGATGGTGAGCAGTACTTC. Protein product: CAISPTQDGEQYF.

In this sample, this clonotype turned up once. A much larger clone lies one base from this, so it may be a read error. The J gene is TRBJ1-1, the V gene TRBV27; 8 bases fit TRBD1. The CDR3 length is 15 residues. Germline V gene sequence: CDR1 MNHEY, CDR2 SMNVEV (reference sequence). The J segment lost 4 bases and the V segment lost 6 bases, leaving 10 bases of the junction unmatched. The CDR3 DNA is TGTGCCAGCAGAACGTTGACAGGGGTGGGCACTGAAGCTTTCTTT. Residues: CASRTLTGVGTEAFF.

At least ten counts were recorded for this clonotype. This chain uses TRBV3-1 with TRBJ1-2, with D maybe TRBD1 (5 bases). V lost 4 bases, J lost 2 bases, and 11 bases lay in between. The CDR3 consists of 14 residues. In germline, CDR1 is LGHDT, CDR2 YNNKEL (reference sequence). CDR3 sequence reads: CASSLGQPNYGYTF. The CDR3 region has the DNA TGTGCCAGCAGCCTTGGACAACCCAACTATGGCTACACCTTC.

This clonotype was recorded a few times. The chain uses TRBV20-1 and TRBJ1-6; possibly TRBD1 for D (5 bases). Germline CDR1 and CDR2: DFQATT and SNEGSKA (reference sequence). The CDR3 consists of 11 residues. V was clipped by 5 bases and J by 10 bases, with 9 bases between them. CDR3 in amino acids: CSAGGRSPLHF. In nucleotides, the CDR3 is TGCAGTGCTGGGGGTCGATCACCCCTCCACTTT.

This clonotype was seen a few times. The genes are TRBV11-2 and TRBJ1-3; D call uncertain. This CDR3 contains 13 residues. V lost 0 bases and J 11 bases, leaving 11 bases between the germline ends. Germline values: CDR1 SGHAT, CDR2 FQNNGV. The CDR3 region is CASSLEPPSAIYF. The CDR3 DNA sequence: TGTGCCAGCAGCTTAGAACCCCCAAGCGCCATATATTTT.

There are many counts of this clonotype. The chain has TRBV20-1 and TRBJ1-1; 8 bases align to TRBD1. CDR1 and CDR2 (germline): DFQATT, SNEGSKA (reference sequence). The V and J ends lost 4 bases and 1 base, in that order; junction bases with no gene match: 5. CDR3 size: 14 residues. The CDR3 nucleotides are TGCAGTGCTACCCTAACAGGGGGGAACACTGAAGCTTTCTTT. It encodes CSATLTGGNTEAFF.

Many counts were recorded for this clonotype. The CDR3 nucleotides are TGCAGTGCTAGCCTGGGAAATGCTCAGGGAAATCCTACCTCCTACGAGCAGTACTTC. Translating it yields CSASLGNAQGNPTSYEQYF. The gene calls are TRBV20-1 and TRBJ2-7, with D maybe TRBD1 (5 bases). There are 19 residues in the CDR3. Trimming stripped 3 bases from V and 0 bases from J, with 27 bases between. Germline V gene data show CDR1 as DFQATT and CDR2 as SNEGSKA (reference sequence).

Many counts were recorded for this clonotype. One end of the junction varies from germline; a read error may be responsible. The J gene is TRBJ2-3, the V gene TRBV12-3 or TRBV12-4; D call uncertain. There are 14 residues in the CDR3. The DNA for the CDR3 is TGTGCCAGCAGTCGGCTCCCCCTCGGCACCGAATCATCTTTT. This sequence encodes CASSRLPLGTESSF.

This clonotype was found many times. The chain couples TRBV5-1 to TRBJ1-1, with D possibly being TRBD1 (6 bases). Trimming took off 1 base at V and 0 bases at J, with 13 bases between the two ends. The CDR3 runs to 16 residues. CDR1 is SGHRS and CDR2 is YFSETQ in the germline V gene. The DNA of the CDR3 is TGCGCCAGCAGCTTGCAGGGGATAGACATGAACACTGAAGCTTTCTTT. Translating it yields CASSLQGIDMNTEAFF.

This clonotype has at least ten counts. The CDR3 DNA is TGTGCCAGCAGTCTGCCAGGGCGCTACGAGCAGTACTTC. Its protein product is CASSLPGRYEQYF. V usage is TRBV5-4 and J usage is TRBJ2-7; D perhaps matches TRBD1 (5 bases). The length of the CDR3 is 13 residues. Germline CDR1 is SGHNT and CDR2 is YYREEE (reference sequence). Trimming took off 5 bases at V and 3 bases at J, with 12 bases between the two ends. The variable domain in full, with the rest retrieved from reference TRBV5-4 and TRBJ2-7, is ETGVTQSPTHLIKTRGQQVTLRCSSQSGHNTVSWYQQALGQGPQFIFQYYREEENGRGNFPPRFSGLQFPNYSSELNVNALELDDSALYLCASSLPGRYEQYFGPGTRLTVT.